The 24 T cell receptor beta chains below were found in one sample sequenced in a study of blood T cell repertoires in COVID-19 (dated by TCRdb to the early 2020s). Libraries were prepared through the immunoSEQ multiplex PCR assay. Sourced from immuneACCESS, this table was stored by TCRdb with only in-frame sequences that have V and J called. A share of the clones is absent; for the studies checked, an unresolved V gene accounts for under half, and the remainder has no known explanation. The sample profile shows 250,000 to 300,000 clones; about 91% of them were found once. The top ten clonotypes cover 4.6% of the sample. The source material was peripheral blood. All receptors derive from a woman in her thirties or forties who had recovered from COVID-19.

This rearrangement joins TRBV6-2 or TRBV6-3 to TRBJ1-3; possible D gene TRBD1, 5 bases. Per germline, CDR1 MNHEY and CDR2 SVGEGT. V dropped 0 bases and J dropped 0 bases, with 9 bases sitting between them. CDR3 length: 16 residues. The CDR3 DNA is TGTGCCAGCAGTTACTCTGTGACAGTCTCTGGAAACACCATATATTTT. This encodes CASSYSVTVSGNTIYF.

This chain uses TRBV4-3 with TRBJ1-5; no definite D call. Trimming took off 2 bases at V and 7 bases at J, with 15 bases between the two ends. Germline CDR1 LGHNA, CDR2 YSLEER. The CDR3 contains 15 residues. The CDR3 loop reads CASSQTIQDSQPQHF. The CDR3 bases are TGCGCCAGCAGCCAAACAATTCAGGATTCCCAGCCCCAGCATTTT.

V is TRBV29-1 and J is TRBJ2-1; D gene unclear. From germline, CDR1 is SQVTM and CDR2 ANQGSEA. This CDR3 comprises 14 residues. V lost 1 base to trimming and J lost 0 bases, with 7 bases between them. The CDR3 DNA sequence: TGCAGCGTTGAAGCACAGCACTCCTACAATGAGCAGTTCTTC. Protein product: CSVEAQHSYNEQFF.

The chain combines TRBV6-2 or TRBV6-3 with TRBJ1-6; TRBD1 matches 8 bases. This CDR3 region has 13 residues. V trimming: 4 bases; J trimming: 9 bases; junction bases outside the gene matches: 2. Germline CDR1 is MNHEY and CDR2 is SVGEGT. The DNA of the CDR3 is TGTGCCAGCAGTTCCGGACAGGGTTCACCCCTCCACTTT. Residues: CASSSGQGSPLHF.

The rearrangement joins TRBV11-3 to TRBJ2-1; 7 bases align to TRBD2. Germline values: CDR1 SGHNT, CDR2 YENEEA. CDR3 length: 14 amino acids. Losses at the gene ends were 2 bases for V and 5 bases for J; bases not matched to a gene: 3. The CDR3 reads CASSLYAGDNEQFF. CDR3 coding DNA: TGTGCCAGCAGCTTATACGCGGGAGACAATGAGCAGTTCTTC.

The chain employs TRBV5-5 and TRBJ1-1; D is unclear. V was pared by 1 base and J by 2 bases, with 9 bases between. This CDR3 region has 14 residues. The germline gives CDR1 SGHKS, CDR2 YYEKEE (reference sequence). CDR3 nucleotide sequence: TGTGCCAGCAGCTTGTTTGGGCAAAACACTGAAGCTTTCTTT. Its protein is CASSLFGQNTEAFF. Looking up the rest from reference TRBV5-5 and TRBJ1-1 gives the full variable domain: DAGVTQSPTHLIKTRGQQVTLRCSPISGHKSVSWYQQVLGQGPQFIFQYYEKEERGRGNFPDRFSARQFPNYSSELNVNALLLGDSALYLCASSLFGQNTEAFFGQGTRLTVV.

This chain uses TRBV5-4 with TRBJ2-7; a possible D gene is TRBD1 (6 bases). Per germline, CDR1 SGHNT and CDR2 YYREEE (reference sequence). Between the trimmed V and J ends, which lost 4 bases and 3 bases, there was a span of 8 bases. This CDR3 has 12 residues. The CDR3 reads CASSAQGYEQYF. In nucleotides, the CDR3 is TGTGCCAGCAGCGCACAGGGCTACGAGCAGTACTTC. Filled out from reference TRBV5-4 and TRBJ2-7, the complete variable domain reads ETGVTQSPTHLIKTRGQQVTLRCSSQSGHNTVSWYQQALGQGPQFIFQYYREEENGRGNFPPRFSGLQFPNYSSELNVNALELDDSALYLCASSAQGYEQYFGPGTRLTVT.

The CDR3 protein is CASSLGSSSYEQYF. The CDR3 DNA reads as TGTGCCAGCAGCTTGGGTTCTTCGTCCTACGAGCAGTACTTC. The chain couples TRBV5-4 to TRBJ2-7; D is ambiguous. Germline-derived CDR1 and CDR2 are SGHNT and YYREEE (reference sequence). The CDR3 consists of 14 residues. The ends were cut back, 0 bases at V and 1 base at J, with 8 bases in the middle.

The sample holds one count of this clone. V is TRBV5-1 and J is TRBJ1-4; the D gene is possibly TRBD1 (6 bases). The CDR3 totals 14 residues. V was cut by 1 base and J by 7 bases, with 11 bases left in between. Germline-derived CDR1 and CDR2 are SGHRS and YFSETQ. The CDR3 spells CASSLSTGVEKLFF. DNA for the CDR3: TGCGCCAGCAGCTTGTCGACAGGCGTTGAAAAACTGTTTTTT.

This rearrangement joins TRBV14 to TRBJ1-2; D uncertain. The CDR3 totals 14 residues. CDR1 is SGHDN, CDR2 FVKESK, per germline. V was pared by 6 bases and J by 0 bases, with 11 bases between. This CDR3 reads CASRWAPANYGYTF. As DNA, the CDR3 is TGTGCCAGCAGATGGGCACCAGCTAACTATGGCTACACCTTC.

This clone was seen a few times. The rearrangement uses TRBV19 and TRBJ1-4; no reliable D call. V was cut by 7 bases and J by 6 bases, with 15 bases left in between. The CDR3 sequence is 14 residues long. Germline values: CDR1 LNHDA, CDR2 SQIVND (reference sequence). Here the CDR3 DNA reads TGTGCCAGTACCTTCCGGGGAGGTGATGAAAAACTGTTTTTT. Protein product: CASTFRGGDEKLFF. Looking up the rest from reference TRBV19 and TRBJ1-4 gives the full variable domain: DGGITQSPKYLFRKEGQNVTLSCEQNLNHDAMYWYRQDPGQGLRLIYYSQIVNDFQKGDIAEGYSVSREKKESFPLTVTSAQKNPTAFYLCASTFRGGDEKLFFGSGTQLSVL.

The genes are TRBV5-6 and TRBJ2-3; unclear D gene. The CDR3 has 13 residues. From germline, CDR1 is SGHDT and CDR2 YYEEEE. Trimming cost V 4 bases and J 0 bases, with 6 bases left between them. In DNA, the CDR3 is TGTGCCAGCAGCCAAGCTAGCACAGATACGCAGTATTTT. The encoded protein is CASSQASTDTQYF.

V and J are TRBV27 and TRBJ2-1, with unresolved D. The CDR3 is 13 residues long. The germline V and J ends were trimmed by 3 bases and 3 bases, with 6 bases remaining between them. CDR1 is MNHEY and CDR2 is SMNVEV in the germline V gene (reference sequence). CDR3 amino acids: CASSFDFYNEQFF. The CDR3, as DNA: TGTGCCAGCAGTTTTGACTTCTACAATGAGCAGTTCTTC.

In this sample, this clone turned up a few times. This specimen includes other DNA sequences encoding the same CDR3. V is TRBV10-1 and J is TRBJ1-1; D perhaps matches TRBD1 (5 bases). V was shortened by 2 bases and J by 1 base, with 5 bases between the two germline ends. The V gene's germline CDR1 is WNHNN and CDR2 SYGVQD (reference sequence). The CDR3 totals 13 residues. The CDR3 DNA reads TGCGCCAGCAGTGAGCAGGGGAACACTGAAGCTTTCTTT. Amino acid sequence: CASSEQGNTEAFF.

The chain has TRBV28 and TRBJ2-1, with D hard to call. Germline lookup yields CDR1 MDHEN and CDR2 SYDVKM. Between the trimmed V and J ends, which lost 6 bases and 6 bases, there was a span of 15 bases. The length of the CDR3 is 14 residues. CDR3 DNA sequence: TGTGCCAGCAGCACAACCGCCGTAACCAATGAGCAGTTCTTC. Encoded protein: CASSTTAVTNEQFF. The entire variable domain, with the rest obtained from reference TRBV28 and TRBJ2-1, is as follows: DVKVTQSSRYLVKRTGEKVFLECVQDMDHENMFWYRQDPGLGLRLIYFSYDVKMKEKGDIPEGYSVSREKKERFSLILESASTNQTSMYLCASSTTAVTNEQFFGPGTRLTVL.

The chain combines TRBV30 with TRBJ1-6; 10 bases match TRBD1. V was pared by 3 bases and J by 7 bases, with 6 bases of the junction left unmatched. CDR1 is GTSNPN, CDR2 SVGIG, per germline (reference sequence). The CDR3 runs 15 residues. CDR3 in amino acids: CAWRVDRGLNSPLHF. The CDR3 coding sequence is TGTGCCTGGAGGGTCGACAGGGGGCTGAATTCACCCCTCCACTTT.

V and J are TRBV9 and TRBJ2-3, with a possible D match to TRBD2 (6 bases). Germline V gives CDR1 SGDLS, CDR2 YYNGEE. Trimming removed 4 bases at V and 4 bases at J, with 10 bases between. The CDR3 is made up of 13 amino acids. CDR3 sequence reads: CASSPTSPDTQYF. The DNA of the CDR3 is TGTGCCAGCAGCCCGACTAGTCCAGATACGCAGTATTTT.

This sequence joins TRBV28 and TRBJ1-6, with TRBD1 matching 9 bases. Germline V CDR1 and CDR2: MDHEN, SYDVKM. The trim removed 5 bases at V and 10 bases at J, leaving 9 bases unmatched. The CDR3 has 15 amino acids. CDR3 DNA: TGTGCCAGCAGTCCGGGGACAGGGTGGCTGTCACCCCTCCACTTT. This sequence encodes CASSPGTGWLSPLHF.

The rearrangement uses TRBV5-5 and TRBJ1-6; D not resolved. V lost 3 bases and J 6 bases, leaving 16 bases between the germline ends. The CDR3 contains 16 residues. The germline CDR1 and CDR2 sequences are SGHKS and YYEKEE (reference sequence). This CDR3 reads CASSWWLMGANSPLHF. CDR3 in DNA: TGTGCCAGCAGCTGGTGGCTGATGGGCGCTAATTCACCCCTCCACTTT.

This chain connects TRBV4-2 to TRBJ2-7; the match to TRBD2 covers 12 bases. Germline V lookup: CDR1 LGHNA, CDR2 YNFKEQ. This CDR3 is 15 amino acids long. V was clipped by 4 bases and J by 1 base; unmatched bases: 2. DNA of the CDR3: TGTGCCAGCAGCCTCCTAGCGGGGGGGTCCTACGAGCAGTACTTC. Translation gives CASSLLAGGSYEQYF.

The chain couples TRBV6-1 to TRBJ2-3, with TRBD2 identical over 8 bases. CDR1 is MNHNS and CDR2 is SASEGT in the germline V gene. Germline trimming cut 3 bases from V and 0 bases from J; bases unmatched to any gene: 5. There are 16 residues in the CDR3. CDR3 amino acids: CASSEISGDSTDTQYF. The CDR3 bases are TGTGCCAGCAGTGAGATTAGCGGGGATAGCACAGATACGCAGTATTTT.

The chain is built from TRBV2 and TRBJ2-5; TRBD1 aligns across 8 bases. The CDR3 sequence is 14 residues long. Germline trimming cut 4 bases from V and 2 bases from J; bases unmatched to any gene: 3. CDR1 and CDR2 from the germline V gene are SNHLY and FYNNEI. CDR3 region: CASSVDRAQETQYF. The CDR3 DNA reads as TGTGCCAGCAGTGTGGACAGGGCGCAAGAGACCCAGTACTTC.

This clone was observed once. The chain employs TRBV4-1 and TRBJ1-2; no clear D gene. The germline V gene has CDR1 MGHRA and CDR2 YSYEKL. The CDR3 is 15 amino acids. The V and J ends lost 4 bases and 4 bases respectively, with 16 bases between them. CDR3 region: CASSPPQRVSYGYTF. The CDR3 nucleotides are TGCGCCAGCAGCCCCCCCCAGAGGGTTAGCTATGGCTACACCTTC.

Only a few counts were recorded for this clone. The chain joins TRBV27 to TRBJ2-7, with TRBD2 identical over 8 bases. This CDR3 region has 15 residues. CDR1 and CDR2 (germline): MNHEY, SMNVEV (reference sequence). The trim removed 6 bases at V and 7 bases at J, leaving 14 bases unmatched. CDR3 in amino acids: CASSPGTSDPREQYV. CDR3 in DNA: TGTGCCAGCAGCCCCGGGACTAGTGACCCTAGGGAGCAGTACGTC.